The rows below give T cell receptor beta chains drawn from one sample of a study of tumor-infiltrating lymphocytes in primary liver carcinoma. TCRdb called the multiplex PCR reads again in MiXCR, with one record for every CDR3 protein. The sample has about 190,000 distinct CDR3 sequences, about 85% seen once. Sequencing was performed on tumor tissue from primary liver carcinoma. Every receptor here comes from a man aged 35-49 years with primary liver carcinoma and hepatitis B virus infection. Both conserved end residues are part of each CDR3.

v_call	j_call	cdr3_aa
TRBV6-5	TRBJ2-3	CASDYSLAGYTDTQYF
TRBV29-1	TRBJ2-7	CNVVKGGAYEQYF
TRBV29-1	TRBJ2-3	CSLAGGQQRDTQYF
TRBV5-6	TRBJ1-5	CASSSIWGSDQPQHF
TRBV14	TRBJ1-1	CGNSPRVEVGTGAFF
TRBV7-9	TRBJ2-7	CASSNSAYEQYF
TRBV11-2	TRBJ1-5	CASSLVWVTGVNQPQHF
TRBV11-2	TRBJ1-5	CACNLVGVTGSNQPQHF
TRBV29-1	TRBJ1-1	CCIPDTEAFF
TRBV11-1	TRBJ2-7	CASSSSRGCEHYF
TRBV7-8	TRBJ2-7	CASTVRSAPAYERYF
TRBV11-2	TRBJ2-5	CPSSRTGGRQEIHYF
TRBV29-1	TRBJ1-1	CSVEVINLGPQRTEAFF
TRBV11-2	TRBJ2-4	CARWAPDSRSMLDIRYF
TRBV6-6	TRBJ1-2	CVSSSDDGTGYGYTF
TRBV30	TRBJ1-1	CAWSADRRTEVFF
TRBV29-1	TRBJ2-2	CSDRTSAANTWELFF
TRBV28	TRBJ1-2	CTSSFKGYAF
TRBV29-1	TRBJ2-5	CSIRSSGSWTETQYF
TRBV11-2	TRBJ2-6	CANRLDRAGTNVLTF
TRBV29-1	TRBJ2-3	CSIKGGACITDRQYF
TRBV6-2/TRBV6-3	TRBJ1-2	CASRGSEHAVNYGYTF
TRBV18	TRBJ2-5	CASSLSGTGTQETQYF
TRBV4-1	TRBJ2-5	CDSSQDVGWETQYF
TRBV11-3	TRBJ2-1	CACSLDVSNNEQFF
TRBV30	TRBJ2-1	CAWSEWSSGVNEQFF
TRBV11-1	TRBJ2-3	CTSRSGGRSVGTRTDTQYF
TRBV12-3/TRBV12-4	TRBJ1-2	CASSPSGANYGYTF
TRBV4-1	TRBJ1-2	CARSPSRDTGSYGYTF
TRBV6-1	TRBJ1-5	CASRGYRGVVESAPAF
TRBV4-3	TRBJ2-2	CSSNQGPAGETGELFF
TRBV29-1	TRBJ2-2	CIVVGQGDRTGELFF
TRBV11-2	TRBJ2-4	CASTISAIAKNIQYF
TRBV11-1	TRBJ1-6	CASSRTLVSPIQF
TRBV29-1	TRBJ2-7	CSYLTSDHEQYF
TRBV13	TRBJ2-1	CASSLGYEQFF
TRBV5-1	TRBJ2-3	CAGSLDGSGDTQYF
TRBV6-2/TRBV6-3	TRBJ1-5	CASSYSDSRQVKMSRQPQHF
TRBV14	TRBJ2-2	CASSINQGTGELFF
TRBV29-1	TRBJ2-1	CSVQAGNSYNEQFF
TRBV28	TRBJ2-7	CGITRKGGAGRGSYEQYF
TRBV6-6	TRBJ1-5	CASSPRLDDRFNQPQHF
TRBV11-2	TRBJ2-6	CAIQRPRSGTNVLTF
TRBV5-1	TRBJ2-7	CASRDTSYEQYF
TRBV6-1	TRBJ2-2	CASRSGRAGDGELSF